This T cell receptor (beta chain) was obtained from a study of T cell changes during pregnancy in multiple sclerosis. Trimming took off 5 bases at V and 5 bases at J, with 5 bases between the two ends. Per the germline V gene, CDR1 is SGHTA and CDR2 is FQGNSA. This CDR3 has 11 amino acids. Method: immunoSEQ multiplex PCR; TCRdb's copy keeps in-frame clones and lacks some. The data contain around 110,000 clones, about 93% of them singletons. The chain employs TRBV7-2 and TRBJ2-3; D call uncertain. Sequenced here: peripheral blood, sampled in the third trimester of pregnancy. The TCR sequence derives from a female donor with multiple sclerosis, enrolled in a pregnancy study. CDR3 DNA sequence: TGTGCCAGCAGCCCCCGAGATACGCAGTATTTT. The encoded protein is CASSPRDTQYF.